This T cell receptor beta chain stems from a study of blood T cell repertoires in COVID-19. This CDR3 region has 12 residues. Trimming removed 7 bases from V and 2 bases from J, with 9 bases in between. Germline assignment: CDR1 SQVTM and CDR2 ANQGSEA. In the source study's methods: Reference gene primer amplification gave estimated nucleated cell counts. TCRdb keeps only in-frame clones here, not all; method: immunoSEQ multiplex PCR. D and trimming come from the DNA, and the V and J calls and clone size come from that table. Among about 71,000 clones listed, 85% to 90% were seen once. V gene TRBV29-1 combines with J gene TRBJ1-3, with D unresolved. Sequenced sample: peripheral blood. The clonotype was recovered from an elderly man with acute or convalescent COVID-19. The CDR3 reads CSAGMTGNTIYF. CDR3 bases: TGCAGCGCCGGGATGACTGGAAACACCATATATTTT. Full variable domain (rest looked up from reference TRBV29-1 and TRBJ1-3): SAVISQKPSRDICQRGTSLTIQCQVDSQVTMMFWYRQQPGQSLTLIATANQGSEATYESGFVIDKFPISRPNLTFSTLTVSNMSPEDSSIYLCSAGMTGNTIYFGEGSWLTVV.